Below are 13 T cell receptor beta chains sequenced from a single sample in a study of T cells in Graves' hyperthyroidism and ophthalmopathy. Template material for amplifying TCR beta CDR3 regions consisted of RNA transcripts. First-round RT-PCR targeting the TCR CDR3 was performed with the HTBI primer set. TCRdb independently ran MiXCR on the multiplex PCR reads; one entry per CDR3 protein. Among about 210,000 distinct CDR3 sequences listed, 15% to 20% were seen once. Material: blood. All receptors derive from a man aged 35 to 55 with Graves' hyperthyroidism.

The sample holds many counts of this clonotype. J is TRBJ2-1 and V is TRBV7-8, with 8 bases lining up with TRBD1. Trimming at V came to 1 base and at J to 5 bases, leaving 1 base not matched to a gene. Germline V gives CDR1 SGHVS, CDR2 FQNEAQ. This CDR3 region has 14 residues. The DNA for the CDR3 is TGTGCCAGCAGCTTAGTGGGACAGGACAATGAGCAGTTCTTC. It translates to CASSLVGQDNEQFF. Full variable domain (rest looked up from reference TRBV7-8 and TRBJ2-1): GAGVSQSPRYKVAKRGQDVALRCDPISGHVSLFWYQQALGQGPEFLTYFQNEAQLDKSGLPSDRFFAERPEGSVSTLKIQRTQQEDSAVYLCASSLVGQDNEQFFGPGTRLTVL.

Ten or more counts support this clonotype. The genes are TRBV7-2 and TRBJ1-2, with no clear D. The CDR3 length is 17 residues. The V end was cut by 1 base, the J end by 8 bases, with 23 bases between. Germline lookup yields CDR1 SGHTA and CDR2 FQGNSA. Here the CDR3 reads CASSLVGFGPRLGGYTF. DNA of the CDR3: TGTGCCAGCAGCTTAGTCGGTTTCGGGCCGCGACTAGGGGGCTACACCTTC.

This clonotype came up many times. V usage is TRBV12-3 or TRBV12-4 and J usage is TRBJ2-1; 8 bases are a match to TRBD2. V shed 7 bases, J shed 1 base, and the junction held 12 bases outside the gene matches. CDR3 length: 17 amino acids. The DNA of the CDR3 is TGTGCCAGCACCGCAGCCGGGACTAGGCGTTCCTACAATGAGCAGTTCTTC. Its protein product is CASTAAGTRRSYNEQFF.

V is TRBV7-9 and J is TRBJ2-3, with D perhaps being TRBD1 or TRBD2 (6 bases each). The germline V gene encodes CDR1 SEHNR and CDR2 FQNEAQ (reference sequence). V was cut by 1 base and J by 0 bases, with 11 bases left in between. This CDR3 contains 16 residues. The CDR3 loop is CASSLDGGSSTDTQYF. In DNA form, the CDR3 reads TGTGCCAGCAGCTTAGACGGGGGCTCTAGCACAGATACGCAGTATTTT.

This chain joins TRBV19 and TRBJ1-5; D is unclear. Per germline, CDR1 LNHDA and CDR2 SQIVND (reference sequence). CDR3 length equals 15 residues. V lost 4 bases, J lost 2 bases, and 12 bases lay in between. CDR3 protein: CASSTLAMGNQPQHF. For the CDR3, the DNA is TGTGCCAGTAGTACCCTGGCCATGGGCAATCAGCCCCAGCATTTT.

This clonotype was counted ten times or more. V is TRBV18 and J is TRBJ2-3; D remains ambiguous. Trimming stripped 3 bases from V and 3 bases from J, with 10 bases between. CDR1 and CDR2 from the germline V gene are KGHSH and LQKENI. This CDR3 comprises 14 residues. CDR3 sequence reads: CASSPPSATDTQYF. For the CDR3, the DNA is TGTGCCAGCTCACCCCCTTCTGCGACAGATACGCAGTATTTT.

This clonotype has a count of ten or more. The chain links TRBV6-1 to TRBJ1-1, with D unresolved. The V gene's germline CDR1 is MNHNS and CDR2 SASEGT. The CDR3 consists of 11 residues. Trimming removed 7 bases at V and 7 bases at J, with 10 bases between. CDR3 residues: CASIKSFEAFF. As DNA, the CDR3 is TGTGCCAGCATCAAGTCATTTGAAGCTTTCTTT.

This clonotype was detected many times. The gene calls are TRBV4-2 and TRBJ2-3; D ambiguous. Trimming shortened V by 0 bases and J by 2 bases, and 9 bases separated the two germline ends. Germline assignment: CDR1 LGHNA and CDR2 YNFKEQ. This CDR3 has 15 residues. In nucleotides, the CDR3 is TGTGCCAGCAGCCAAGATTATCGGCTCACAGATACGCAGTATTTT. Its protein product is CASSQDYRLTDTQYF.

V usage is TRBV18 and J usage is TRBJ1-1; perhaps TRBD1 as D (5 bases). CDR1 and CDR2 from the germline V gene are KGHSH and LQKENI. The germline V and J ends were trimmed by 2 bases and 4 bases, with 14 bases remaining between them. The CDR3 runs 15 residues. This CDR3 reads CASSPDQGRGTEAFF. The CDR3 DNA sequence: TGTGCCAGCTCACCAGACCAGGGAAGGGGCACTGAAGCTTTCTTT.

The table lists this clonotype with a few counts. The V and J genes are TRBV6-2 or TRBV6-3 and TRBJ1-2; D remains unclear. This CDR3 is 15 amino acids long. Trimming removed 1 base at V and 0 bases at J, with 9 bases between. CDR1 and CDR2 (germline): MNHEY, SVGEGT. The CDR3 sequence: CASSYFRAANYGYTF. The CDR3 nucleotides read TGTGCCAGCAGTTACTTTAGAGCGGCTAACTATGGCTACACCTTC.

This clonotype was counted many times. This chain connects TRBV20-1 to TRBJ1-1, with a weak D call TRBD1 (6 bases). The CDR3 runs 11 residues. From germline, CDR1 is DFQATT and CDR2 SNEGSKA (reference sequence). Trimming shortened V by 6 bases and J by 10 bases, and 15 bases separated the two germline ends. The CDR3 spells CSATKGVGAFF. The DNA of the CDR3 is TGCAGTGCGACTAAGGGGGTCGGAGCTTTCTTT.

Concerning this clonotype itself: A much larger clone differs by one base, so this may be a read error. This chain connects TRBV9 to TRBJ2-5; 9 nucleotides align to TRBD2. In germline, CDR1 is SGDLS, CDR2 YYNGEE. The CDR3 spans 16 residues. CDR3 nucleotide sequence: TGTGCCAGCAGCCGCCCGAGCGGGGGGTACCAAGAGACCCAGCACTTC. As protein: CASSRPSGGYQETQHF.

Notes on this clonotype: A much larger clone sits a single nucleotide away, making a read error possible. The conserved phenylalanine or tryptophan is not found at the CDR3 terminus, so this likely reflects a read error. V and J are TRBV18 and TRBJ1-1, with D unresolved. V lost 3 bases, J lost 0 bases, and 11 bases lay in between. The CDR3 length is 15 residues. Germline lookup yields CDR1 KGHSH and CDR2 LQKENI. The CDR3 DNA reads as TGTGCCAGCTCACCCCAGCGAGAAATGAACACTGAAGCTTTCCTT. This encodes CASSPQREMNTEAFL.